This T cell receptor beta chain was obtained from a study of CD8 T cells in ankylosing spondylitis. General study points: A TCR beta motif made of under 10 highly homologous variants seemed typical of ankylosing spondylitis blood. Researchers reportedly found disease-linked clones significantly enriched in matched ankylosing spondylitis synovial fluid.

The authors made TCR beta libraries by quantitative 5'-RACE with molecular barcodes. TCRdb independently ran MiXCR on the 5' RACE reads; one entry per CDR3 protein. The repertoire holds 500,000 to 550,000 distinct CDR3 sequences, 9.5% to 15% seen once, with over 6.5% in the top ten. This clonotype was detected only a few times. Antigen specificity is unknown. Germline V gene lookup returns CDR1 SGHRS and CDR2 YFSETQ. Trimming removed 4 bases from V and 5 bases from J; junction bases left unmatched: 9. CDR3 length equals 16 residues. Sequenced material: blood, either unsorted or a sorted T cell fraction (not recorded which). The origin of this receptor is a male donor with ankylosing spondylitis. The chain joins TRBV5-1 to TRBJ2-3, with TRBD2 matching over 11 bases. The CDR3 reads CASSPLLAGVGDTQYF. In DNA form, the CDR3 reads TGCGCCAGCAGCCCGCTACTAGCGGGAGTGGGAGATACGCAGTATTTT.